Sequencing of this T cell receptor (beta chain) was carried out in a study of blood T cell repertoires in COVID-19. Clones were sequenced by immunoSEQ multiplex PCR, and TCRdb holds only the in-frame ones, with some missing. Counted here are roughly 140,000 clones, 70% to 90% occurring once; the ten biggest clones make up roughly 3%. For this clone: This may come from a read error, since a much larger clone is one base off.

This CDR3 contains 13 residues. V gave up 5 bases and J gave up 4 bases; unmatched junction bases: 3. Germline CDR1 and CDR2: MDHEN and SYDVKM. The J gene is TRBJ1-2, the V gene TRBV28, with TRBD1 identical over 8 bases. The source material was peripheral blood. This receptor was taken from a woman aged 40 to 55 with active or convalescent COVID-19. CDR3 nucleotide sequence: TGTGCCAGCAGTCCCGGACAGGGCTATGGCTACACCTTC. Its translation is CASSPGQGYGYTF.